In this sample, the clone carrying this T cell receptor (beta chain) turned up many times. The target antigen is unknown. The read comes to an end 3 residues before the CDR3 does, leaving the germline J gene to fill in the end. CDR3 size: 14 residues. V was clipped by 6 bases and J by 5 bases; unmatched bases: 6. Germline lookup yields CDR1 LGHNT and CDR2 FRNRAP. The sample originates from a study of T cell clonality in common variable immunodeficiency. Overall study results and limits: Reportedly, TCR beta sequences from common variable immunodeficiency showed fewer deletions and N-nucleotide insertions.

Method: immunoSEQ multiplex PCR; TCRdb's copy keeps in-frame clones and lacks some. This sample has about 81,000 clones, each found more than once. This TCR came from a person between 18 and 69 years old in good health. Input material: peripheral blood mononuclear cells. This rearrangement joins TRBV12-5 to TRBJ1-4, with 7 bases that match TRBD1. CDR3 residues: CASGPGTENEKLFF. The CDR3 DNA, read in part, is TGTGCTAGTGGGCCCGGGACAGAAAATGAAAAA.